The 18 T cell receptor beta chains given below trace back to one sample, sequenced in a study of T cells in Graves' hyperthyroidism and ophthalmopathy. Researchers took RNA transcripts and amplified the TCR beta CDR3 regions from them. Researchers ran a first-round RT-PCR on the TCR CDR3 using the HTBI primer set. Using its own MiXCR run on the multiplex PCR reads, TCRdb lists one record per CDR3 protein. Here the sample spans some 300,000 distinct CDR3 sequences, 15% to 20% being singletons. The sample comprised blood. All receptors derive from a middle-aged man with Graves' ophthalmopathy.

This chain connects TRBV20-1 to TRBJ2-5; possible D gene TRBD1, 5 bases. Trimming removed 8 bases at V and 4 bases at J, with 14 bases between. Germline V gives CDR1 DFQATT, CDR2 SNEGSKA (reference sequence). CDR3 length: 12 amino acids. CDR3 residues: CSSPGLGETQYF. In DNA, the CDR3 is TGCAGTTCTCCAGGGTTGGGAGAGACCCAGTACTTC.

V is TRBV27 and J is TRBJ2-2; TRBD1 aligns across 10 bases. Germline trimming cut 2 bases from V and 6 bases from J; bases unmatched to any gene: 6. CDR1 and CDR2 (germline): MNHEY, SMNVEV (reference sequence). CDR3 length equals 16 residues. Here the CDR3 reads CASSLIGQGVAGELFF. As DNA, the CDR3 is TGTGCCAGCAGTTTAATCGGACAGGGGGTCGCCGGGGAGCTGTTTTTT.

The J gene is TRBJ2-1, the V gene TRBV12-3 or TRBV12-4; D is unclear. The CDR3 totals 14 residues. V shed 0 bases and J shed 5 bases, with 8 bases lying between them. Here the CDR3 DNA reads TGTGCCAGCAGTTTAGCAAACAGAGACAATGAGCAGTTCTTC. It is translated as CASSLANRDNEQFF.

This rearrangement joins TRBV6-2 or TRBV6-3 to TRBJ2-1, with 13 bases fitting TRBD2. The CDR3 consists of 21 residues. The V gene end was trimmed by 4 bases and the J gene end by 2 bases; junction bases not matched to a gene: 17. Germline CDR1 and CDR2: MNHEY and SVGEGT. The CDR3 sequence: CASSSIGLAGAEGLTYNEQFF. The CDR3 nucleotides are TGTGCCAGCAGTTCGATAGGACTAGCGGGAGCGGAGGGGTTGACCTACAATGAGCAGTTCTTC.

The chain links TRBV10-3 to TRBJ2-2; D remains unclear. V lost 2 bases and J 7 bases, leaving 11 bases between the germline ends. CDR1 is ENHRY and CDR2 is SYGVKD in the germline V gene. This CDR3 region has 14 residues. The CDR3 loop is CAISEGSTGGELFF. The CDR3 nucleotides are TGTGCCATCAGTGAGGGGTCTACTGGCGGGGAGCTGTTTTTT.

Comments on this clonotype: Being one base from a much bigger clone, this may be a read error. In this CDR3 the conserved last residue, phenylalanine or tryptophan, is missing, so a read error is likely. The rearrangement uses TRBV5-1 and TRBJ1-1; possibly TRBD1 for D (5 bases). Trimming pared 4 bases from V and 0 bases from J, leaving 10 bases between. The CDR3 totals 14 residues. The germline V gene has CDR1 SGHRS and CDR2 YFSETQ. This CDR3 reads CASSIRGVNTEAFL. The DNA of the CDR3 is TGCGCCAGCAGCATTAGGGGAGTGAACACTGAAGCTTTCCTT.

This clonotype was counted ten times or more. The chain carries TRBV30 and TRBJ1-6, with unresolved D. The CDR3 is 12 residues long. Germline V gene lookup returns CDR1 GTSNPN and CDR2 SVGIG (reference sequence). V was trimmed by 4 bases and J by 7 bases, leaving 8 bases between them. CDR3 in amino acids: CAWNYGNSPLHF. The CDR3 DNA sequence: TGTGCCTGGAATTACGGGAATTCACCCCTCCACTTT. Full variable domain (missing parts from reference TRBV30 and TRBJ1-6): SQTIHQWPATLVQPVGSPLSLECTVEGTSNPNLYWYRQAAGRGLQLLFYSVGIGQISSEVPQNLSASRPQDRQFILSSKKLLLSDSGFYLCAWNYGNSPLHFGNGTRLTVT.

This clonotype was observed once. Just one base apart from a much larger clone, this may be a read error. J is TRBJ2-7 and V is TRBV5-1; D is possibly TRBD1 or TRBD2 (5 bases each). Per germline, CDR1 SGHRS and CDR2 YFSETQ. V was pared by 0 bases and J by 6 bases, with 13 bases between. The CDR3 covers 14 residues. The CDR3 coding sequence is TGCGCCAGCAGCTTGGGTGGACGGGGACGCGAGCAGTACTTC. Translation: CASSLGGRGREQYF. The whole variable domain, filled in from reference TRBV5-1 and TRBJ2-7, reads KAGVTQTPRYLIKTRGQQVTLSCSPISGHRSVSWYQQTPGQGLQFLFEYFSETQRNKGNFPGRFSGRQFSNSRSEMNVSTLELGDSALYLCASSLGGRGREQYFGPGTRLTVT.

This clonotype has more than one count but fewer than ten. V and J are TRBV2 and TRBJ1-3; weak D call: TRBD1 (5 bases). This CDR3 has 14 residues. Deletions cut 5 bases from V and 0 bases from J, with 8 bases between. Germline-derived CDR1 and CDR2 are SNHLY and FYNNEI. Here the CDR3 reads CASSRGLSGNTIYF. The CDR3 bases are TGTGCCAGCAGTAGGGGACTCTCTGGAAACACCATATATTTT.

This clonotype was seen only a few times. V gene TRBV20-1 combines with J gene TRBJ2-1; the D gene is possibly TRBD1 (5 bases). From germline, CDR1 is DFQATT and CDR2 SNEGSKA (reference sequence). There are 14 residues in the CDR3. V lost 2 bases, J lost 3 bases, and 11 bases lay in between. The CDR3 DNA reads TGCAGTGCTAGATGGCAGGGTGTCTACAATGAGCAGTTCTTC. It codes for CSARWQGVYNEQFF.

In its sample, this clonotype was seen many times. The chain carries TRBV2 and TRBJ2-1; TRBD2 might be the D (5 bases). The CDR3 extends over 13 amino acids. Trimming stripped 6 bases from V and 3 bases from J, with 9 bases between. Germline V gene data show CDR1 as SNHLY and CDR2 as FYNNEI. CDR3 region: CASRDTSYNEQFF. The CDR3 region has the DNA TGTGCCAGCAGGGATACTAGCTACAATGAGCAGTTCTTC.

The chain has TRBV19 and TRBJ1-1; D unresolved. This CDR3 is 17 amino acids long. From germline, CDR1 is LNHDA and CDR2 SQIVND (reference sequence). The germline V and J ends were trimmed by 7 bases and 1 base, with 22 bases remaining between them. As DNA, the CDR3 is TGTGCCAGTAAACGATTCTCCGGCCCGGCAGGGAACACTGAAGCTTTCTTT. Protein sequence: CASKRFSGPAGNTEAFF.

This chain links TRBV7-8 with TRBJ2-2; D not certain. The germline V and J ends were trimmed by 2 bases and 0 bases, with 7 bases remaining between them. The CDR3 loop spans 15 amino acids. Germline V gene data show CDR1 as SGHVS and CDR2 as FQNEAQ. In nucleotides, the CDR3 is TGTGCCAGCAGCTTAAGGGAATCGAACACCGGGGAGCTGTTTTTT. Translated, it gives CASSLRESNTGELFF.

This rearrangement joins TRBV28 to TRBJ1-2; D gene unclear. Trimming took off 1 base at V and 8 bases at J, with 11 bases between the two ends. Germline lookup yields CDR1 MDHEN and CDR2 SYDVKM. The CDR3 totals 13 residues. The CDR3 bases are TGTGCCAGCAGTTTATCGCCGACTCCAGGCTACACCTTC. Protein sequence: CASSLSPTPGYTF.

Points on this clonotype: This is likely a read error, given that the CDR3 carries no conserved phenylalanine or tryptophan at its end. The V call is TRBV6-1, the J call TRBJ2-7, with D possibly matching TRBD2 (6 bases). From germline, CDR1 is MNHNS and CDR2 SASEGT. Trimming cost V 6 bases and J 2 bases, with 14 bases left between them. The CDR3 runs to 14 residues. The CDR3 nucleotides are TGTGCCAGCAGCACCGGGACTCCCACCTACGAGCAGTACCTC. Protein: CASSTGTPTYEQYL.

This clonotype was observed a few times. The chain links TRBV20-1 to TRBJ1-2; 12 bases align to TRBD1. V was pared by 4 bases and J by 7 bases, with 7 bases of the junction left unmatched. Germline CDR1 DFQATT, CDR2 SNEGSKA (reference sequence). The CDR3 sequence is 14 residues long. CDR3 region: CSAKAGQGAGGYTF. The CDR3 bases are TGCAGTGCTAAAGCGGGACAGGGGGCCGGTGGCTACACCTTC.

This chain uses TRBV27 with TRBJ1-4; D is uncertain. Looked up from germline, CDR1 is MNHEY and CDR2 is SMNVEV (reference sequence). Trimming shortened V by 4 bases and J by 6 bases, and 15 bases separated the two germline ends. The CDR3 sequence is 15 residues long. Written as DNA, the CDR3 is TGTGCCAGCAGTTACTCGGGAGCTCAGTATGAAAAACTGTTTTTT. Translation gives CASSYSGAQYEKLFF. Full variable domain (rest looked up from reference TRBV27 and TRBJ1-4): EAQVTQNPRYLITVTGKKLTVTCSQNMNHEYMSWYRQDPGLGLRQIYYSMNVEVTDKGDVPEGYKVSRKEKRNFPLILESPSPNQTSLYFCASSYSGAQYEKLFFGSGTQLSVL.

As to this clonotype: A much larger clonotype is one base distant, so this may be a read error. The chain has TRBV28 and TRBJ2-1; D perhaps matches TRBD2 (6 bases). Between the trimmed V and J ends, which lost 4 bases and 2 bases, there was a span of 6 bases. Germline V lookup: CDR1 MDHEN, CDR2 SYDVKM. The length of the CDR3 is 13 residues. CDR3 residues: CASSSGAYNEQFF. The CDR3 region has the DNA TGTGCCAGCAGTTCGGGAGCCTACAATGAGCAGTTCTTC.